The TCR beta chain described here comes from a study of human T cells and chemical hapten exposure (dated by TCRdb to the early 2020s). Looking at the study overall: For sensitization, 2% DPC in acetone was applied to an approximately 2 cm by approximately 2 cm area of upper inner arm skin. Throughout the approximately 24-week study period, patients were also given weekly therapeutic DPC doses on the scalp. Patch testing was done on the upper back using Finn chambers containing 0.01% DPC, and results were scored after 6 days according to International Contact Dermatitis Research Group standards. Most of the patients in the cohort were female, and the cohort covered alopecia areata with under or over 50% scalp involvement, alopecia totalis and alopecia universalis. Libraries were pooled for sequencing, and per-sample TCR yields varied mainly because of small differences in library volumes within the pool. In alopecia patients, the study followed how the peripheral blood TCR repertoire changed in vivo over primary and secondary sensitization to diphenylcyclopropenone (DPC), a hapten. Blood was sampled from patients pre-sensitization (week 0) and at 2, 6 and about 24 weeks after DPC sensitization. For TCR sequencing, blood came from about 28 alopecia patients at anywhere from one to four time points (pre-sensitization, 2, 6 and 24 weeks).

Points on this clonotype: Its target antigen remains unknown. Base qualities were left out, and no much larger clone turns up one base away.

The sample's time point label, decoded: patch test 2, 6 weeks after DPC sensitization. The treatment or condition label of this sample denotes: therapeutic diphenylcyclopropenone sensitization with weekly scalp DPC. At each patch-test visit, blood was drawn before the patch test was applied. Patients were considered eligible if aged 18 to 70, diagnosed with alopecia and deemed suitable for DPC therapy, and patients were excluded if pregnant. Total RNA was extracted from unfractionated whole blood collected in Tempus Blood RNA tubes. V is reduced by 6 bases and J by 2 bases, leaving a spacing of 7 bases between them. Inclusive of the bounding cysteine and phenylalanine, the CDR3 is 12 residues long. Here the CDR3 DNA is all that survives: 36 bases in frame from base 1. From the germline V gene, CDR1 is MDHEN and CDR2 is SYDVKM. The paper's findings and limits, for the study overall: Patch test score was positively correlated with the number of PT1 expanded TCRs, with significance at thresholds 8, 16 and 32 but not at 4. No change with DPC sensitization was found in the number of TCRs above 1 in 1000 frequency, and no evidence of global repertoire structure alterations was found. Alopecia, a presumed autoimmune disease, was present in all patients, so the immune response of the patients might differ from that of healthy individuals. Repeated subsampling changed both the strength of the expansion versus patch-test correlation and the threshold at which the correlation became significant. Expanded TCRs formed significantly more large CDR3 similarity clusters than pre-sensitization or healthy control sets, consistent with antigen-driven responses.

Libraries were built with RACE. Sequencing was carried out with a NextSeq 500. During library preparation, unique molecular identifiers were attached to individual cDNA molecules so that TCRs could be counted quantitatively and reproducibly. Both TCR alpha and TCR beta chains were sequenced from each blood RNA sample. As for how the authors treated the data: The median number of TCRs per sample was roughly 94,000, ranging from about 23,224 to 750,000. V, J and CDR3 annotation of the TCR reads was performed with the Decombinator software suite. For the PS versus PT1 abundance plots, all samples were subsampled to the same number of TCRs (28,000). TCRs were defined as expanded if absent before sensitization and observed at least eight times at the 2-week time point. Using fastp trimming at Q25 and MiXCR clonotype assembly, TCRdb reanalyzed the public sequencing data and kept in-frame beta chains. Each record represents a unique CDR3 protein, reported with the most common genes and DNA among its rows. Here the V and J calls rest on TCRdb's processing, not on the authors' analysis. The sample table records about 350,000 distinct CDR3 sequences; about 6.3% of these occur just once. The ten largest account for under 7% of the sample.

The starting material was whole blood, obtained in connection with sensitization to the hapten diphenylcyclopropenone (DPC). The sequence was obtained from a woman younger than 30 with alopecia areata. Some clones in this sample may be carry-over from other donors' samples. This chain is built from TRBV28 and TRBJ1-2; confidence is insufficient to name the D gene. The DNA is TGTGCCAGCAGCGGGCCAAACTATGGCTACACCTTC. This gives the protein CASSGPNYGYTF.